The 21 T cell receptor beta chains in this list originate from one sample, sequenced in a study of cytomegalovirus exposure and HLA in healthy donors. The primer mix had 60 Vbeta and 13 Jbeta primers. The protocol was immunoSEQ multiplex PCR, while the TCRdb copy is restricted to in-frame clones and leaves out a portion. The top ten hold over 1% of the sample, which has 160,000 or so clones, about 77% seen once. Sequenced: PBMCs. These receptors all come from a woman in her forties or fifties in good health and CMV-seronegative.

V gene TRBV28 combines with J gene TRBJ2-7; 10 bases line up with TRBD2. This CDR3 spans 13 amino acids. V was pared by 5 bases and J by 12 bases, with 10 bases of the junction left unmatched. Germline V gives CDR1 MDHEN, CDR2 SYDVKM. Here the CDR3 reads CASSPSLAGAGYF. The DNA of the CDR3 is TGTGCCAGCAGTCCGAGTCTAGCGGGAGCTGGGTACTTC.

The chain combines TRBV7-9 with TRBJ1-1; D remains unclear. Germline CDR1 and CDR2: SEHNR and FQNEAQ (reference sequence). V was shortened by 2 bases and J by 5 bases, with 9 bases between the two germline ends. The CDR3 has 13 amino acids. The CDR3 region is CASSLLRGTEAFF. The CDR3 nucleotides are TGTGCCAGCAGCTTACTGCGGGGAACTGAAGCTTTCTTT. Based on the CDR3 plus reference TRBV7-9 and TRBJ1-1, the full variable domain is DTGVSQNPRHKITKRGQNVTFRCDPISEHNRLYWYRQTLGQGPEFLTYFQNEAQLEKSRLLSDRFSAERPKGSFSTLEIQRTEQGDSAMYLCASSLLRGTEAFFGQGTRLTVV.

This rearrangement joins TRBV6-1 to TRBJ1-6, with D possibly matching TRBD1 (5 bases). Germline CDR1 is MNHNS and CDR2 is SASEGT. V was clipped by 3 bases and J by 13 bases, with 19 bases between them. The CDR3 length is 15 residues. CDR3 sequence reads: CASSEGRTRNFPLHF. CDR3 in DNA: TGTGCCAGCAGTGAGGGGAGGACACGGAATTTCCCCCTCCACTTT.

This rearrangement joins TRBV9 to TRBJ2-5; TRBD2 agrees at 7 bases. V shed 4 bases and J 2 bases; nucleotides not matched to a gene: 5. Germline V gene lookup returns CDR1 SGDLS and CDR2 YYNGEE. This CDR3 comprises 14 residues. The CDR3 protein is CASSLSGAQETQYF. The DNA for the CDR3 is TGTGCCAGCAGCCTGAGCGGGGCTCAAGAGACCCAGTACTTC.

The chain employs TRBV5-1 and TRBJ1-1; D possibly corresponds to TRBD1 (6 bases). Trimming removed 0 bases from V and 5 bases from J, with 14 bases in between. Germline CDR1 SGHRS, CDR2 YFSETQ. CDR3 length: 15 residues. CDR3 residues: CASSLAGVGGTEAFF. Here the CDR3 DNA reads TGCGCCAGCAGCTTGGCAGGGGTCGGCGGGACTGAAGCTTTCTTT.

The chain links TRBV4-3 to TRBJ2-1, with D maybe TRBD2 (6 bases). This CDR3 has 16 amino acids. CDR1 LGHNA and CDR2 YSLEER come from the germline V gene. Trimming cost V 1 base and J 7 bases, with 17 bases left between them. CDR3 in DNA: TGCGCCAGCAGCCAAGGGGACTTCCTTCGGGGGAATGAGCAGTTCTTC. Translation gives CASSQGDFLRGNEQFF.

As for this clone: A junction end diverges from the germline sequence, so it may reflect a read error. The chain links TRBV6-1 to TRBJ2-7; the D gene is possibly TRBD1 (6 bases). CDR3 length equals 14 residues. In germline, CDR1 is MNHNS, CDR2 SASEGT. The CDR3 DNA reads TGTGCCAGCAGGGAAGGTCGGACAGTCTACGAGCAGTACTTC. The encoded protein is CASREGRTVYEQYF.

This chain links TRBV15 with TRBJ2-7, with D maybe TRBD2 (6 bases). Germline-derived CDR1 and CDR2 are LNHNV and YYDKDF (reference sequence). V dropped 1 base and J dropped 0 bases, with 10 bases sitting between them. The CDR3 is made up of 15 amino acids. CDR3 in amino acids: CATSRAGTGSYEQYF. In nucleotides, the CDR3 is TGTGCCACCAGCAGAGCAGGGACTGGCTCCTACGAGCAGTACTTC.

This chain connects TRBV5-4 to TRBJ2-1; 8 nucleotides align to TRBD2. The germline V gene encodes CDR1 SGHNT and CDR2 YYREEE (reference sequence). V dropped 5 bases and J dropped 5; count of bases not matched to a gene: 12. This CDR3 region has 16 residues. The CDR3 DNA reads as TGTGCCAGCAGTCCGGGGGGGACTAGGGGGGACAATGAGCAGTTCTTC. Its translation is CASSPGGTRGDNEQFF.

The chain links TRBV5-6 to TRBJ1-6; D call uncertain. The germline gives CDR1 SGHDT, CDR2 YYEEEE. The CDR3 runs to 15 residues. V was trimmed by 1 base and J by 5 bases, leaving 10 bases between them. The CDR3 DNA is TGTGCCAGCAGCTTGTGGACTGTAGATAATTCACCCCTCCACTTT. Its translation is CASSLWTVDNSPLHF. The full variable domain, rest sourced from reference TRBV5-6 and TRBJ1-6, is DAGVTQSPTHLIKTRGQQVTLRCSPKSGHDTVSWYQQALGQGPQFIFQYYEEEERQRGNFPDRFSGHQFPNYSSELNVNALLLGDSALYLCASSLWTVDNSPLHFGNGTRLTVT.

The chain has TRBV18 and TRBJ2-7; 7 positions agree with TRBD1. The CDR3 is made up of 14 amino acids. CDR1 KGHSH and CDR2 LQKENI come from the germline V gene. V shed 3 bases and J 3 bases; nucleotides not matched to a gene: 5. The CDR3 reads CASSPRTGDYEQYF. The CDR3 DNA reads as TGTGCCAGCTCACCTCGGACAGGAGACTACGAGCAGTACTTC.

The genes are TRBV5-6 and TRBJ2-7; the D gene is possibly TRBD1 (5 bases). Trimming stripped 4 bases from V and 3 bases from J, with 14 bases between. This CDR3 has 14 amino acids. CDR1 and CDR2 (germline): SGHDT, YYEEEE. CDR3 DNA: TGTGCCAGCAGCCCCAACAGGAGACGCTACGAGCAGTACTTC. Protein sequence: CASSPNRRRYEQYF.

The chain uses TRBV4-3 and TRBJ2-3; TRBD2 agrees at 7 bases. The CDR3 is made up of 16 amino acids. After removal of 1 base from V and 4 bases from J, the junction contained 8 bases not matched to a gene. Germline V lookup: CDR1 LGHNA, CDR2 YSLEER. CDR3: CASSQAYSGVADTQYF. The CDR3 region has the DNA TGCGCCAGCAGCCAAGCCTACAGCGGGGTAGCAGATACGCAGTATTTT.

The chain couples TRBV7-2 to TRBJ2-1; no clear D. The V and J ends lost 3 bases and 6 bases respectively, with 9 bases between them. Looked up from germline, CDR1 is SGHTA and CDR2 is FQGNSA. CDR3 length: 13 amino acids. The chain's CDR3 is CASSFVRFNEQFF. CDR3 nucleotides: TGTGCCAGCAGCTTCGTGAGGTTCAATGAGCAGTTCTTC. Together with reference TRBV7-2 and TRBJ2-1, the CDR3 gives the full variable domain: GAGVSQSPSNKVTEKGKDVELRCDPISGHTALYWYRQSLGQGLEFLIYFQGNSAPDKSGLPSDRFSAERTGGSVSTLTIQRTQQEDSAVYLCASSFVRFNEQFFGPGTRLTVL.

The rearrangement uses TRBV7-9 and TRBJ1-1, with 11 bases matching TRBD1. The CDR3 has 16 residues. V dropped 1 base and J dropped 7; count of bases not matched to a gene: 8. CDR1 SEHNR and CDR2 FQNEAQ come from the germline V gene (reference sequence). This chain's CDR3 is CASSLGGTGGRGEAFF. The CDR3 DNA is TGTGCCAGCAGCTTAGGAGGGACAGGGGGTCGGGGTGAAGCTTTCTTT.

The chain couples TRBV6-5 to TRBJ2-3; 9 bases align to TRBD2. CDR3 length: 15 amino acids. Germline V gene lookup returns CDR1 MNHEY and CDR2 SVGAGI. Trimming took 5 bases from V and 4 from J; bases not matched to a gene: 7. The CDR3 protein is CASSISGSGSDTQYF. The CDR3 DNA follows: TGTGCCAGCAGTATTAGCGGGAGTGGCTCAGATACGCAGTATTTT.

The V gene is TRBV7-6, the J gene TRBJ2-1; possible D gene TRBD2, 7 bases. V lost 5 bases and J 6 bases, leaving 23 bases between the germline ends. The CDR3 is 17 residues long. Germline CDR1 and CDR2: SGHVS and FNYEAQ. The CDR3 sequence is CASSTGGGRASGNEQFF. The DNA of the CDR3 is TGTGCCAGCAGCACGGGCGGGGGCCGGGCAAGCGGCAATGAGCAGTTCTTC.

This sequence joins TRBV5-1 and TRBJ1-1; no firm D call. The CDR3 covers 14 residues. CDR1 and CDR2 from the germline V gene are SGHRS and YFSETQ. With 2 bases removed from V and 6 bases from J, the gap between germline ends came to 14 bases. This chain's CDR3 is CASSLIQINAEAFF. Here the CDR3 DNA reads TGCGCCAGCAGCTTAATTCAGATAAACGCTGAAGCTTTCTTT.

The chain has TRBV2 and TRBJ2-3; the D gene is possibly TRBD2 (5 bases). The V gene lost 6 bases and the J gene lost 6 bases, with 10 bases spanning the gap. Germline CDR1 SNHLY, CDR2 FYNNEI. CDR3 length: 12 residues. This CDR3 reads CASRVEGDTQYF. The CDR3 coding sequence is TGTGCCAGCAGGGTAGAGGGTGATACGCAGTATTTT.

J is TRBJ2-7 and V is TRBV10-3; 10 bases are shared with TRBD1. This CDR3 comprises 14 residues. With V trimmed by 6 bases and J by 4 bases, 6 bases remained unmatched. The V gene's germline CDR1 is ENHRY and CDR2 SYGVKD. The CDR3 here is CAIRPGQGTYEQYF. The CDR3 nucleotides are TGTGCCATCAGACCGGGACAGGGGACATACGAGCAGTACTTC.

This chain connects TRBV12-5 to TRBJ2-1; TRBD1 is a possible D gene (5 bases). V was pared by 7 bases and J by 3 bases, with 16 bases between. The CDR3 length is 15 residues. Germline V gene sequence: CDR1 LGHNT, CDR2 FRNRAP. This chain's CDR3 is CASAVGQPYYNEQFF. The CDR3 DNA reads TGTGCTAGTGCCGTGGGGCAGCCTTACTACAATGAGCAGTTCTTC.